This T cell receptor beta chain comes out of a study of blood T cell repertoires in COVID-19. The overall study: Some COVID-19 samples were acute and others convalescent; all came from the United States, Italy and Spain. Sources were T cells, B-cell-depleted T cells, or PBMCs; the material itself was cDNA or gDNA.

The CDR3 is 13 amino acids. V was trimmed by 4 bases and J by 10 bases, leaving 14 bases between them. CDR1 MNHEY and CDR2 SVGAGI come from the germline V gene. In the authors' methods: Using reference gene primer amplification, nucleated cell counts were estimated. Here immunoSEQ multiplex PCR was the method, and the copy in TCRdb shows in-frame clones only, minus some. V and J calls and clone size are given by that table; D and trimming were obtained from the DNA. Of some 200,000 clones listed, 88% are singletons. The clonotype originates from a man in his 70s with acute or convalescent COVID-19. The chain employs TRBV6-5 and TRBJ1-3; D ambiguous. Sequenced: peripheral blood. CDR3 loop: CASSSPGVGTIYF. CDR3 coding DNA: TGTGCCAGCAGTTCACCCGGAGTTGGGACCATATATTTT.